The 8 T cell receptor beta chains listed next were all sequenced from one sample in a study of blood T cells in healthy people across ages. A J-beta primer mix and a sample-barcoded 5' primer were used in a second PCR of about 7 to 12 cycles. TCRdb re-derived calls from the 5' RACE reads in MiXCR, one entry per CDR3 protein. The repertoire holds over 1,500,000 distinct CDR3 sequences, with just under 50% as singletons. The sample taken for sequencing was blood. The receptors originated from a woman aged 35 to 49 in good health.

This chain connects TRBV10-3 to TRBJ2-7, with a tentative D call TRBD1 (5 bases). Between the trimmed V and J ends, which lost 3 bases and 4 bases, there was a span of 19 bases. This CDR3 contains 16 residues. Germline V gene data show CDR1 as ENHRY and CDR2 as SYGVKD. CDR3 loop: CAISDHPRVLSYEQYF. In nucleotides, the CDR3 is TGTGCCATCAGTGACCACCCCAGGGTTCTGAGTTACGAGCAGTACTTC.

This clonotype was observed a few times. CDR3 sequence reads: CASSLGSHQRDEQFF. The CDR3 DNA reads TGTGCCAGCAGCTTAGGTAGCCACCAACGGGATGAGCAGTTCTTC. The V and J genes are TRBV7-8 and TRBJ2-1; D not certain. This CDR3 is built from 15 residues. Germline-derived CDR1 and CDR2 are SGHVS and FQNEAQ. V was shortened by 1 base and J by 8 bases, with 15 bases between the two germline ends.

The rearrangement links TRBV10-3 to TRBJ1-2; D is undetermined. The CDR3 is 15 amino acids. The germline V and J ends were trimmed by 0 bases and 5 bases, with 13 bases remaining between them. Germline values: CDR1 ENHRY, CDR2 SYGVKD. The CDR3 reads CAISESNTGLYGYTF. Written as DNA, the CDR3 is TGTGCCATCAGTGAGTCGAACACCGGGTTATATGGCTACACCTTC.

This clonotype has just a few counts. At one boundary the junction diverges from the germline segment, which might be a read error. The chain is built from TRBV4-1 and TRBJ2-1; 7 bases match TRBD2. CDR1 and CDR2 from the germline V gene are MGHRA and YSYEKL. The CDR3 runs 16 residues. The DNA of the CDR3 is TGTGCCAGCAGCCAAGTAGGGCGGGGGAGTTACAATGAGCAGTTCTTC. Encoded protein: CASSQVGRGSYNEQFF.

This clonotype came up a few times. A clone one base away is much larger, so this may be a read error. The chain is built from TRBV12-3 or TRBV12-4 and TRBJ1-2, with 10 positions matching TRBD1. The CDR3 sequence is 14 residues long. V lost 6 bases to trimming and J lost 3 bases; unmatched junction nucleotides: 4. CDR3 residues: CASRFGQGDYGYTF. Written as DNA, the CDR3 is TGTGCCAGCAGATTCGGACAGGGGGACTATGGCTACACCTTC.

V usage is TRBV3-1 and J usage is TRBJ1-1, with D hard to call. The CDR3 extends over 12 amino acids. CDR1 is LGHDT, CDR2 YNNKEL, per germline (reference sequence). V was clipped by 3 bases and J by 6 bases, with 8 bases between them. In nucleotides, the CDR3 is TGTGCCAGCAGCCAGGTCGGGTCTGAAGCTTTCTTT. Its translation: CASSQVGSEAFF.

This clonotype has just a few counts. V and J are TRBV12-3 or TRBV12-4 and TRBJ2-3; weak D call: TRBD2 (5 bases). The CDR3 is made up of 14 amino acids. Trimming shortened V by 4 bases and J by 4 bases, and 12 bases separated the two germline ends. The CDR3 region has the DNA TGTGCCAGCAGTTGGCGGGCCCTCGCAGATACGCAGTATTTT. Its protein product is CASSWRALADTQYF.

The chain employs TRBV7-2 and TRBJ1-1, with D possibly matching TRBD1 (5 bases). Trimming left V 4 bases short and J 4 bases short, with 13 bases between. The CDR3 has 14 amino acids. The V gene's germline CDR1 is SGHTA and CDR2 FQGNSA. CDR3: CASSSGPMGTEAFF. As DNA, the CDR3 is TGTGCCAGCAGCTCGGGACCCATGGGCACTGAAGCTTTCTTT.